The rows below give T cell receptor beta chains drawn from one sample of a study of cytomegalovirus exposure and HLA in healthy donors. Data came from immunoSEQ multiplex PCR; TCRdb stores just in-frame clones and leaves some out. The table has approximately 140,000 clones, around 77% seen once. Source material: PBMCs. The receptor set was obtained from a woman aged 55-69 years in good health and CMV-seronegative. CDR3s include the opening cysteine and the closing phenylalanine or tryptophan. D genes are given only for firm matches. Clone size is not always given. Where it is, it says once, few, many or a class for expanded clones.

. . TRBJ2-5 TRBV28 TGTGCCAGCAGCCCCCAGCCACATCGTCGGGGCCAAGAGACCCAGTACTTC CASSPQPHRRGQETQYF
once . TRBJ2-7 TRBV5-1 TGCGCCAGCAGATCACAGACCCTACAGGGTACAGGGACCTACGAGCAGTACTTC CASRSQTLQGTGTYEQYF
. TRBD2 TRBJ2-7 TRBV9 TGTGCCAGCAGCGTTCTGGCTAGCGGGAGTGGGGCCTCCGAGCAGTACTTC CASSVLASGSGASEQYF
. . TRBJ1-2 TRBV28 TGTGCCAGCAGTACCGGGTCGCCTAATGGCTACACCTTC CASSTGSPNGYTF
. TRBD1 TRBJ1-1 TRBV5-1 TGCGCCAGCAGCCTCCCGGGCGGGACAGACATGAACACTGAAGCTTTCTTT CASSLPGGTDMNTEAFF
. TRBD1 TRBJ2-7 TRBV27 TGTGCCAGCAGTCCTAGGACAGGGGGCAAGGGCGAGCAGTACTTC CASSPRTGGKGEQYF
. TRBD2 TRBJ2-7 TRBV5-1 TGCGCCAGCAGCTTGAGGGGCGGGAGCTACGAGCAGTACTTC CASSLRGGSYEQYF
. . TRBJ2-7 TRBV2 TGTGCCAGCAAGAGGACAGACTACGAGCAGTACTTC CASKRTDYEQYF
few TRBD1 TRBJ2-7 TRBV7-2 TGTGCCAGCAGCGTGGGACAGGGTTTGGGCGAGCAGTACTTC CASSVGQGLGEQYF
. . TRBJ1-6 TRBV7-9 TGTGCCATCGATGCAATCGGACGGGGGAATTCACCCCTCCACTTT CAIDAIGRGNSPLHF
. . TRBJ1-1 TRBV5-1 TGCGCCAGCAGCTTGACAGGGATCGCGAACACTGAAGCTTTCTTT CASSLTGIANTEAFF
. . TRBJ2-1 TRBV11-2 TGTGCCAGCAGTCGAGCCTACAATGAGCAGTTCTTC CASSRAYNEQFF
once . TRBJ2-2 TRBV25-1 TGTGCCAGCAGGACATCTGGGCGCCGGGAAAACACCGGGGAGCTGTTTTTT CASRTSGRRENTGELFF
few TRBD2 TRBJ2-7 TRBV6-1 TGTGCCAGCGGGAAGGGACTATACGAGCAGTACTTC CASGKGLYEQYF
. . TRBJ2-3 TRBV6-1 TGTGCCAGCAGTGAATCCACTCCCCGCACAGATACGCAGTATTTT CASSESTPRTDTQYF
. . TRBJ1-1 TRBV7-3 TGTGCCAGCAGCTTAACAGCGAACACTGAAGCTTTCTTT CASSLTANTEAFF
. . TRBJ2-3 TRBV7-9 TGTGCCAGCAGCCATTACGGCGGCCCGACGGGAGATACGCAGTATTTT CASSHYGGPTGDTQYF
. . TRBJ1-5 TRBV6-6 TGTGCCAGCAGTTACTCGTCGGCAGGGGGCAATCAGCCCCAGCATTTT CASSYSSAGGNQPQHF
. TRBD1 TRBJ1-1 TRBV5-1 TGCGCCAGCAGCGGACAGGGGGAATTGGGTGAAGCTTTCTTT CASSGQGELGEAFF
. . TRBJ1-2 TRBV28 TGTGCCAGCAGTTCCGGGAACTATGGCTACACCTTC CASSSGNYGYTF
. . TRBJ2-2 TRBV13 TGTGCCAGCAGCTTCAGGAACACCGGGGAGCTGTTTTTT CASSFRNTGELFF
. TRBD2 TRBJ2-3 TRBV7-6 TGTGCCAGCAGCTCCCCCCTAGCGGATAGCACAGATACGCAGTATTTT CASSSPLADSTDTQYF